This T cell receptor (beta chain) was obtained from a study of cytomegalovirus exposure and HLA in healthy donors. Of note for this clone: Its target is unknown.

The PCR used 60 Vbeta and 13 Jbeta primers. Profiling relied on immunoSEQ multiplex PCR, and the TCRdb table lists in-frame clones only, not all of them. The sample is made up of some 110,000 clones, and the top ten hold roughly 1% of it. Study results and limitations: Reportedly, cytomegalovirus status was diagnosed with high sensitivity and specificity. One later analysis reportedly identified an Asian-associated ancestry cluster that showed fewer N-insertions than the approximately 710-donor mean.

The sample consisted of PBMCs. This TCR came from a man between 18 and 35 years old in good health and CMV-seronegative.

The CDR3 nucleotides are TGTGCCAGTATGGAGGACAGCCGCAATCAGCCCCAGCATTTT. Its translation is CASMEDSRNQPQHF. The gene calls are TRBV19 and TRBJ1-5; D is possibly TRBD1 (6 bases). The germline V gene encodes CDR1 LNHDA and CDR2 SQIVND (reference sequence). This CDR3 has 14 amino acids. Trimming cost V 7 bases and J 2 bases, with 12 bases left between them.